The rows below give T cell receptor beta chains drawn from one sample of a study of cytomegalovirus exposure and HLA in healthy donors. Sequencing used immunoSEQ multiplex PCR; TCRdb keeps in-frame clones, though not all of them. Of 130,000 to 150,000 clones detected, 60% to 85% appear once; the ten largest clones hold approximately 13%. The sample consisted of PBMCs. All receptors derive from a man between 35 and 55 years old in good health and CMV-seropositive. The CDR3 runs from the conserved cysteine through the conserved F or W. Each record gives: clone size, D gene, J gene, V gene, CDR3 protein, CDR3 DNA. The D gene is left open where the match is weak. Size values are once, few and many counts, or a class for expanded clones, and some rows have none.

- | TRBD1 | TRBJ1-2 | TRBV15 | CATSSTRTGAHSF | TGTGCCACCAGCAGTACCCGGACAGGGGCGCATTCCTTC
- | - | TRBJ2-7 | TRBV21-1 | CASSTLTRDDYEQYF | TGTGCCAGCAGCACCCTGACTAGGGATGACTACGAGCAGTACTTC
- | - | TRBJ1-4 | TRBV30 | CAWSLNGGKLFF | TGTGCCTGGAGCTTGAACGGGGGAAAACTGTTTTTT
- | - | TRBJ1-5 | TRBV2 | CASAGRVGNQPQHF | TGTGCCAGCGCCGGCAGGGTGGGCAATCAGCCCCAGCATTTT
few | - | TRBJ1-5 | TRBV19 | CASSMGRGGQKSNQPQHF | TGTGCCAGTAGTATGGGGCGTGGTGGACAGAAGAGCAATCAGCCCCAGCATTTT
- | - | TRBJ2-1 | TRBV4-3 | CASSLEVDSYNEQFF | TGCGCCAGCAGCCTGGAGGTCGACTCCTACAATGAGCAGTTCTTC
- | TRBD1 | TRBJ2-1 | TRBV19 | CASMRGTGGLNEQFF | TGTGCCAGTATGAGGGGGACAGGGGGATTAAATGAGCAGTTCTTC
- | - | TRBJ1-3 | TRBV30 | CAWSWGRASGNTIYF | TGTGCCTGGAGCTGGGGGAGGGCTTCTGGAAACACCATATATTTT
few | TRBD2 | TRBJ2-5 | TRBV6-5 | CASSKGLAGETQYF | TGTGCCAGCTCAAAGGGACTAGCGGGAGAAACCCAGTACTTC
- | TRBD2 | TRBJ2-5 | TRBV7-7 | CASSPSVRLAETQYF | TGTGCCAGCAGCCCATCCGTGAGACTAGCAGAGACCCAGTACTTC
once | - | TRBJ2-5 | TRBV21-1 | CASSKLLAEQETQYF | TGTGCCAGCAGCAAGCTCCTAGCGGAACAAGAGACCCAGTACTTC
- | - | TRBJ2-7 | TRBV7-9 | CASSVDTYEQYF | TGTGCCAGCAGCGTAGATACCTACGAGCAGTACTTC
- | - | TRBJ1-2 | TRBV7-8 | CASSLNPVAGYTF | TGTGCCAGCAGTTTAAACCCAGTGGCTGGCTACACCTTC
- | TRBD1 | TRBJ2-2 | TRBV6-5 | CASSYSTGQTGELFF | TGTGCCAGCAGTTACTCGACGGGACAGACCGGGGAGCTGTTTTTT
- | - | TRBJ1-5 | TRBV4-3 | CASSHTRKTASNQPQHF | TGCGCCAGCAGCCATACCAGAAAAACCGCTAGCAATCAGCCCCAGCATTTT
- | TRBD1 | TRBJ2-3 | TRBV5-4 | CASSRPTGPHTDTQYF | TGTGCCAGCAGCAGGCCGACAGGGCCACACACAGATACGCAGTATTTT
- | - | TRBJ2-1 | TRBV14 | CASSRSRGYNEQFF | TGTGCCAGCAGCCGTTCTCGGGGATACAATGAGCAGTTCTTC
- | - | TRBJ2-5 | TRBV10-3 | CAIRGGGESYQETQYF | TGTGCCATAAGGGGGGGAGGAGAATCGTACCAAGAGACCCAGTACTTC
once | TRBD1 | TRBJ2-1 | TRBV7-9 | CASSFATGGNEQFF | TGTGCCAGCAGCTTCGCCACAGGGGGCAATGAGCAGTTCTTC
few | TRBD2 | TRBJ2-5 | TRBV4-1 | CASSPLAGGVGLQETQYF | TGCGCCAGCAGCCCCCTAGCGGGAGGGGTCGGGTTACAAGAGACCCAGTACTTC